The entry below gives a single T cell receptor (beta chain) sequence along with its context. Its antigen is not identified. The data originate from a study of cytomegalovirus exposure and HLA in healthy donors. Libraries were prepared by immunoSEQ multiplex PCR; TCRdb keeps only in-frame clonotypes and omits some of them. The table records about 110,000 clones, around nine tenths of them present only once. Findings and caveats of the study: Some 150 TCR beta chains were listed as cytomegalovirus-associated. The TCR clusters that emerged in the first cohort tended, a later analysis found, to co-occur in the roughly 130 validation repertoires.

Germline CDR1 reads KGHSH; CDR2 reads LQKENI. The ends lost 0 bases at V and 6 bases at J; junction bases unmatched: 7. The length of the CDR3 is 15 residues. The donors were members of the validation cohort, which comprised 90 to 150 subjects and was separate from the first cohort of roughly 700 subjects. What was sequenced was PBMCs. The receptor comes from a woman under 30 in good health and CMV-seronegative. V gene TRBV18 combines with J gene TRBJ2-7; 8 bases are shared with TRBD2. This chain's CDR3 is CASSPPGLDPIEQYF. The DNA for the CDR3 is TGTGCCAGCTCACCACCGGGACTAGACCCTATCGAGCAGTACTTC.